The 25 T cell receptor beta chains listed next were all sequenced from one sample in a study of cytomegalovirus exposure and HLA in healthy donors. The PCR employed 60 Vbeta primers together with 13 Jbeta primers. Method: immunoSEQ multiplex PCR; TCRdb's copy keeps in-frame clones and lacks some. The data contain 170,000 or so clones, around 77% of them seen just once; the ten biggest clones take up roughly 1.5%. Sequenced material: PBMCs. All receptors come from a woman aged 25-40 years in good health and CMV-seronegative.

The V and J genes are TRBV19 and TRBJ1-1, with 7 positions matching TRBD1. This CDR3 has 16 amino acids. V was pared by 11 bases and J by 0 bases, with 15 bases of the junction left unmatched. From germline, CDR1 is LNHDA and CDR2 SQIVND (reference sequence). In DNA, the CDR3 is TGTGCCGCCTCCGGGACAGAGTCTCTTTTGAACACTGAAGCTTTCTTT. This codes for CAASGTESLLNTEAFF.

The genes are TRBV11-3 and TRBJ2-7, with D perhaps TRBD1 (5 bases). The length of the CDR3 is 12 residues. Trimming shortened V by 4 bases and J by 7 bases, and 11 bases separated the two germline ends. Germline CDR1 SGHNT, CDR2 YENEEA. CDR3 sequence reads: CASSSLGQEQYF. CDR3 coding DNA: TGTGCCAGCAGCTCCTTGGGGCAAGAGCAGTACTTC.

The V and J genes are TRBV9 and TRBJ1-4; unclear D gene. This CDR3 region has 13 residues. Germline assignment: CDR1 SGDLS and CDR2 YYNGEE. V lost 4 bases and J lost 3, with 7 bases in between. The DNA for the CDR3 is TGTGCCAGCAGCTCCTCGGCTAATGAAAAACTGTTTTTT. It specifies CASSSSANEKLFF.

The CDR3 is CASSPKLGRQETGANVLTF. The CDR3 DNA reads as TGTGCCAGCTCACCAAAACTGGGCAGGCAAGAGACTGGGGCCAACGTCCTGACTTTC. The chain recombines TRBV18 with TRBJ2-6, with unresolved D. The CDR3 totals 19 residues. Germline values: CDR1 KGHSH, CDR2 LQKENI. V gave up 2 bases and J gave up 2 bases, with 19 bases separating them. The full variable domain, rest sourced from reference TRBV18 and TRBJ2-6, is NAGVMQNPRHLVRRRGQEARLRCSPMKGHSHVYWYRQLPEEGLKFMVYLQKENIIDESGMPKERFSAEFPKEGPSILRIQQVVRGDSAAYFCASSPKLGRQETGANVLTFGAGSRLTVL.

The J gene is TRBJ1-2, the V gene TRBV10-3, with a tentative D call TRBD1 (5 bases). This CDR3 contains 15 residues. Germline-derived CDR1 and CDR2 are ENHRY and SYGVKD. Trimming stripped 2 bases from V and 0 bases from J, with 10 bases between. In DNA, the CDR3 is TGTGCCATCAGTGAGGGGGCAGAATCTAACTATGGCTACACCTTC. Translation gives CAISEGAESNYGYTF.

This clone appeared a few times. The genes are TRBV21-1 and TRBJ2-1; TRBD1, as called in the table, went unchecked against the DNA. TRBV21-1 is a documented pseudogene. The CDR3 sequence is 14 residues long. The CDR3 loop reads CASSKPQGTNEQFF. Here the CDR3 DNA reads TGTGCCAGCAGCAAACCCCAGGGAACGAATGAGCAGTTCTTC.

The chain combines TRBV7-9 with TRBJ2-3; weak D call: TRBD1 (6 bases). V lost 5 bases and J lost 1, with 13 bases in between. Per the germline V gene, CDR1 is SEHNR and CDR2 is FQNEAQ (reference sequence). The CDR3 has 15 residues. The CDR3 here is CASSQGGEGTDTQYF. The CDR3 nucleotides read TGTGCCAGCAGCCAAGGGGGTGAGGGCACAGATACGCAGTATTTT.

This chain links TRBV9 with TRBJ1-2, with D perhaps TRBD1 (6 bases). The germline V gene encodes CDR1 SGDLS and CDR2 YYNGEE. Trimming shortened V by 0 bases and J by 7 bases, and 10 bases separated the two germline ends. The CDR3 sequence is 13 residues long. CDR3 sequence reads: CASSVVRGGGYTF. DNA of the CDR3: TGTGCCAGCAGCGTAGTACGAGGGGGTGGCTACACCTTC.

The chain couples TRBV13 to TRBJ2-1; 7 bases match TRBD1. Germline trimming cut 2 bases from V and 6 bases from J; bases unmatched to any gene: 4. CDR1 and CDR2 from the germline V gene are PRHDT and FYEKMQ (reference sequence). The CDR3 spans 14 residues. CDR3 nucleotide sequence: TGTGCCAGCAGCTTACGGGACAGCCTCAATGAGCAGTTCTTC. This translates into CASSLRDSLNEQFF. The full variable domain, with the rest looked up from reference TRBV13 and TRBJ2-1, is AAGVIQSPRHLIKEKRETATLKCYPIPRHDTVYWYQQGPGQDPQFLISFYEKMQSDKGSIPDRFSAQQFSDYHSELNMSSLELGDSALYFCASSLRDSLNEQFFGPGTRLTVL.

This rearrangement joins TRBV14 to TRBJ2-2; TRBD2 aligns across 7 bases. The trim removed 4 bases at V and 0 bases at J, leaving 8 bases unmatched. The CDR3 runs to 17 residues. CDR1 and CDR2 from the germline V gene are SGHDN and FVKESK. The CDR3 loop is CASSLLEGRANTGELFF. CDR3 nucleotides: TGTGCCAGCAGCCTGCTTGAGGGGAGGGCGAACACCGGGGAGCTGTTTTTT. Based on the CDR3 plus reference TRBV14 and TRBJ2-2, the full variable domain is EAGVTQFPSHSVIEKGQTVTLRCDPISGHDNLYWYRRVMGKEIKFLLHFVKESKQDESGMPNNRFLAERTGGTYSTLKVQPAELEDSGVYFCASSLLEGRANTGELFFGEGSRLTVL.

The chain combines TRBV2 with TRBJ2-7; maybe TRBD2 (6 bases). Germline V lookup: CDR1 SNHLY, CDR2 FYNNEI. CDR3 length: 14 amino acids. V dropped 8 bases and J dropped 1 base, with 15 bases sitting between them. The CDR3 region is CASSPSVLSYEQYF. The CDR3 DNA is TGTGCCAGCTCTCCTAGCGTCTTATCCTACGAGCAGTACTTC.

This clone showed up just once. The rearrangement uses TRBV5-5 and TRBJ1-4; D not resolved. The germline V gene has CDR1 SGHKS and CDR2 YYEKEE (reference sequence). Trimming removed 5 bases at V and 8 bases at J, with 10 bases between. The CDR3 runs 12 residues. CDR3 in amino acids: CASRLDQEKLFF. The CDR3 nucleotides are TGTGCCAGCAGGCTCGATCAGGAAAAACTGTTTTTT.

The CDR3 sequence is CASSRETGNYGYTF. In DNA form, the CDR3 reads TGTGCCAGCAGTAGAGAGACAGGGAACTATGGCTACACCTTC. V gene TRBV2 combines with J gene TRBJ1-2, with 7 bases fitting TRBD1. Germline loops: CDR1 SNHLY, CDR2 FYNNEI. There are 14 residues in the CDR3. The V gene end was trimmed by 5 bases and the J gene end by 2 bases; junction bases not matched to a gene: 5.

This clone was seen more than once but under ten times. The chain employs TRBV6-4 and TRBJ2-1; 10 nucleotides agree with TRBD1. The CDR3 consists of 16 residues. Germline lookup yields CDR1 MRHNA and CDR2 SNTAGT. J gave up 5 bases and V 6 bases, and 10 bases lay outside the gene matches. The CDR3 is CASSASAGQGHNEQFF. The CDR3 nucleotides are TGTGCCAGCAGCGCCTCCGCGGGACAGGGGCACAATGAGCAGTTCTTC.

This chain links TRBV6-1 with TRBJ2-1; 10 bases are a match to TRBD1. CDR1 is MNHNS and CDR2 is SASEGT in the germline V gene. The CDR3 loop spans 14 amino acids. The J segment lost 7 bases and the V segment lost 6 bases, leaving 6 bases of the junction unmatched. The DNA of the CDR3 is TGTGCCAGCAGCCGGGACAGGGGTTGGAATGAGCAGTTCTTC. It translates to CASSRDRGWNEQFF.

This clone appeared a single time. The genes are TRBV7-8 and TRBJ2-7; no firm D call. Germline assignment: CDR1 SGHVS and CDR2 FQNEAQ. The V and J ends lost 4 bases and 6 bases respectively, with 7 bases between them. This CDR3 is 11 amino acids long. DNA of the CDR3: TGTGCCAGCAGCTCCCGCGGCGAGCAGTACTTC. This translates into CASSSRGEQYF. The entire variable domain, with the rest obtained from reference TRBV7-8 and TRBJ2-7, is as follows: GAGVSQSPRYKVAKRGQDVALRCDPISGHVSLFWYQQALGQGPEFLTYFQNEAQLDKSGLPSDRFFAERPEGSVSTLKIQRTQQEDSAVYLCASSSRGEQYFGPGTRLTVT.

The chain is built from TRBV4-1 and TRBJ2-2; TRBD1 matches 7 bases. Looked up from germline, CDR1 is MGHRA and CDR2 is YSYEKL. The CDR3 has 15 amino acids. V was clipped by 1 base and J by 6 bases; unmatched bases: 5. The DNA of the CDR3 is TGCGCCAGCAGCCAAGGACAGGGAAGGGCCGGGGAGCTGTTTTTT. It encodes CASSQGQGRAGELFF.

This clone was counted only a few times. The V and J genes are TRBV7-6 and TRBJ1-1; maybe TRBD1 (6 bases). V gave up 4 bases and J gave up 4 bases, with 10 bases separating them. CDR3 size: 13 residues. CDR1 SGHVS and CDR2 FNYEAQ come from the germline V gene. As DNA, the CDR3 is TGTGCCAGCAGCTCCAGGGGACGCACTGAAGCTTTCTTT. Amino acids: CASSSRGRTEAFF. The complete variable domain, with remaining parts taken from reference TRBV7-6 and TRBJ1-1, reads GAGVSQSPRYKVTKRGQDVALRCDPISGHVSLYWYRQALGQGPEFLTYFNYEAQQDKSGLPNDRFSAERPEGSISTLTIQRTEQRDSAMYRCASSSRGRTEAFFGQGTRLTVV.

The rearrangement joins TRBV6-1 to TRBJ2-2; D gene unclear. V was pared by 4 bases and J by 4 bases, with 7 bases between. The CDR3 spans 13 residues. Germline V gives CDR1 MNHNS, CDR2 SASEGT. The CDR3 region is CASSVERTGELFF. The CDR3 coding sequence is TGTGCCAGCAGTGTAGAGCGCACCGGGGAGCTGTTTTTT.

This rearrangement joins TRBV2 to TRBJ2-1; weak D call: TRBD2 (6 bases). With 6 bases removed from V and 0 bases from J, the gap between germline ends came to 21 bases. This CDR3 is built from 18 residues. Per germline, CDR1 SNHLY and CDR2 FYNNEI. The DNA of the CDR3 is TGTGCCAGCAGGGACTATACCGGGACCAAAAGCTCCTACAATGAGCAGTTCTTC. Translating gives CASRDYTGTKSSYNEQFF.

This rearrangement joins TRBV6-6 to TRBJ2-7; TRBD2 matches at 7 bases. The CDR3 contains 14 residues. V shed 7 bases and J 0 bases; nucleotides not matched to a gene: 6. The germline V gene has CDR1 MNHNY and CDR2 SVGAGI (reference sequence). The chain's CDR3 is CASTLGGGSYEQYF. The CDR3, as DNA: TGTGCCAGCACACTCGGCGGGGGCTCCTACGAGCAGTACTTC.

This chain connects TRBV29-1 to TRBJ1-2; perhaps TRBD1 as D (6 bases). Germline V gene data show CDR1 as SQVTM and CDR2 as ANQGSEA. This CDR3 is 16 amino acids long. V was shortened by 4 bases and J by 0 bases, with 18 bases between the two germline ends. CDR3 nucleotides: TGCAGCGTTGGTGGGACATCAAGGCGTACTAACTATGGCTACACCTTC. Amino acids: CSVGGTSRRTNYGYTF.

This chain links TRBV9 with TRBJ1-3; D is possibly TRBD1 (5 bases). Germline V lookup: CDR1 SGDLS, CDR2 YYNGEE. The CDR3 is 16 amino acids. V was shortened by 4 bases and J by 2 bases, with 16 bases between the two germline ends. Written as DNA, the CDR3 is TGTGCCAGCAGCCGCCCCACGGGGGTAGCTGGAAACACCATATATTTT. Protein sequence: CASSRPTGVAGNTIYF. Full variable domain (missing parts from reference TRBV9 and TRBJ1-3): DSGVTQTPKHLITATGQRVTLRCSPRSGDLSVYWYQQSLDQGLQFLIQYYNGEERAKGNILERFSAQQFPDLHSELNLSSLELGDSALYFCASSRPTGVAGNTIYFGEGSWLTVV.

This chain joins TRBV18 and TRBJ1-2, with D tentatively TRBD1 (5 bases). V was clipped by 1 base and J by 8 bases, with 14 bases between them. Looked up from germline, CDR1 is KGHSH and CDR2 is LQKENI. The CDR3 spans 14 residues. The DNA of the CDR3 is TGTGCCAGCTCACCACGGCAGGGAAGGGGAGGCTACACCTTC. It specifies CASSPRQGRGGYTF.

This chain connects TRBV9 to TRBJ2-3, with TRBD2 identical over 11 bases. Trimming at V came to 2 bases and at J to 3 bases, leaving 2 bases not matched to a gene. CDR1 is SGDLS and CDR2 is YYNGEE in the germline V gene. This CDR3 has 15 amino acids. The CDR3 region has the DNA TGTGCCAGCAGCGTGACTAGCGGGGTTACAGATACGCAGTATTTT. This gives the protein CASSVTSGVTDTQYF. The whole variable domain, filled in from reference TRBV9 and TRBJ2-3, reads DSGVTQTPKHLITATGQRVTLRCSPRSGDLSVYWYQQSLDQGLQFLIQYYNGEERAKGNILERFSAQQFPDLHSELNLSSLELGDSALYFCASSVTSGVTDTQYFGPGTRLTVL.